This T cell receptor (beta chain) was found in a study of human T cells and chemical hapten exposure. There are 14 residues in the CDR3. The V and J ends lost 0 bases and 7 bases, in that order; junction bases with no gene match: 3. Looked up from germline, CDR1 is SGDLS and CDR2 is YYNGEE. TCRdb called the RACE reads again in MiXCR, with one record for every CDR3 protein. The repertoire holds roughly 160,000 distinct CDR3 sequences, 14% seen once, with 1.5% to 2% in the top ten. Specified time point: patch test 1, 2 weeks after DPC sensitization. Treatment described: therapeutic diphenylcyclopropenone sensitization with weekly scalp DPC.

The receptor was isolated from a woman in her 30s with alopecia areata. Some clones in this sample may be carry-over from other donors' samples. The sample consisted of whole blood, taken in connection with sensitization to the hapten diphenylcyclopropenone (DPC). The genes are TRBV9 and TRBJ2-2; TRBD2 aligns across 7 bases. CDR3: CASSVGLAGGELFF. DNA for the CDR3: TGTGCCAGCAGCGTAGGACTAGCAGGCGGGGAGCTGTTTTTT.